Reported below is one TCR beta chain. The clone's antigen remains unknown. There are no base qualities to consult, and no much larger clone falls within one base. Enrolling through a virtual design, the prospective study's participants ranged in age from roughly 18 to 100 years and lived across some 23 United States geographic areas. In the prospective study, cohorts were assigned on the basis of participant-reported clinical history obtained from a screening survey and a study questionnaire. Recovered participants in ImmuneRACE Cohort 3 were defined by two consecutive negative NP/OP PCR tests, clearance by a healthcare professional, or resolution of symptoms. In the prospective study, whole blood, serum and a nasopharyngeal or oropharyngeal swab were collected from each participant by mobile phlebotomists. Over a roughly 2-month period, participants in the prospective study had the option of providing additional blood draws and questionnaires. Before DNA extraction, blood samples from the prospective study were shipped at room temperature or frozen.

TCRbeta CDR3 regions were amplified from genomic DNA by means of the immunoSEQ Assay, a bias-controlled multiplex PCR. In the original analysis: Within the assay, amplification of reference gene primers was used to estimate how many nucleated cells each sample contained. Sequence reads were collapsed and filtered to measure the absolute abundance of every unique TCRbeta CDR3 rearrangement. Productive Simpson clonality was computed per sample as the square root of Simpson's diversity index over productive rearrangements. TCRdb mirrors the immuneACCESS table, restricted to in-frame sequences. Some clones are absent from its copies; in checked studies, under half trace to an unresolved V gene, and the reason for the others is unknown. Clone size and the V and J calls come from that table; the DNA yielded D and trimming. The table for this sample lists nearly 400,000 clones; roughly nine tenths of them were counted only once. In total, the top ten clones hold about 1.7% of the sample.

V was cut back by 1 base and J by 2 bases, leaving a gap of 12 bases between them. The CDR3 numbers 15 residues from cysteine through phenylalanine. CDR3 DNA is the only sequence kept; it has 45 bases, read in frame from the first base. The germline V gene gives CDR1 as MNHNS and CDR2 as SASEGT. This sample stems from a study of blood T cell repertoires in COVID-19 (dated by TCRdb to 2020 to 2022). About the investigation overall: Collaborator samples came from the United States, Italy and Spain and covered acute and convalescent phases of COVID-19. The prospective study material was composed of cDNA or gDNA derived from T cells, B-cell-depleted T cells, or PBMCs. The dataset comprised deeply sampled blood TCRbeta repertoires from subjects exposed to, actively infected with, or recovered from COVID-19. The repertoires were released in a freely available public database intended as a resource for research on the immune response to SARS-CoV-2. The samples were drawn from the first 160 participants of the ongoing ImmuneRACE study and from 950 to 1,500 subjects provided by 6 global collaborators. A de-identified subject ID, COVID-19 status, age in years and sex were almost always included in the sample metadata. HLA class I and class II types, where available, came from metadata supplied by the sample provider rather than from assay-based typing. Study-level results and caveats: The amount of clinical and demographic metadata varied by source and participant and was provided uncurated.

The clonotype originates from a woman aged 25-40 years who had recovered from COVID-19. Sequenced: PBMCs or T cells enriched from blood (not recorded which). The chain employs TRBV6-1 and TRBJ2-7; D gene: possibly TRBD1, on 6 matching bases. The CDR3 amino acid sequence is: CASSEGRQATYEQYF. In nucleotide form, the sequence is TGTGCCAGCAGTGAAGGGAGACAGGCGACCTACGAGCAGTACTTC.